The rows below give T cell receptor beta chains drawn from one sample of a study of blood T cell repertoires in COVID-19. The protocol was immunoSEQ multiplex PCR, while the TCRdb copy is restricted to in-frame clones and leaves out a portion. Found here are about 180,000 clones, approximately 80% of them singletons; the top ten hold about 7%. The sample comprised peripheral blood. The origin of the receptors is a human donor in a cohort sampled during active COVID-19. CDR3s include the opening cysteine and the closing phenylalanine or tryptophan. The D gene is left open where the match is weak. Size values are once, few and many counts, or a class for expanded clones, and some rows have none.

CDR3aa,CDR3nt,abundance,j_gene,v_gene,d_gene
CAWSVRSTGPRGYTF,TGTGCCTGGAGCGTACGATCTACAGGGCCCCGTGGCTACACCTTC,NA,TRBJ1-2,TRBV30,NA
CASSYSEGGEAFF,TGTGCCAGCAGTTACTCTGAGGGCGGTGAAGCTTTCTTT,NA,TRBJ1-1,TRBV6-6,NA
CASSQGTSYDAYEQYF,TGCGCCAGCAGCCAGGGGACTTCCTATGATGCCTACGAGCAGTACTTC,NA,TRBJ2-7,TRBV4-1,NA
CASSLLPAGGPGGSYNEQFF,TGTGCCAGCAGTTTATTACCAGCGGGGGGCCCTGGGGGCTCCTACAATGAGCAGTTCTTC,NA,TRBJ2-1,TRBV27,TRBD2
CASSITGANTEAFF,TGTGCCAGTAGTATAACAGGGGCGAACACTGAAGCTTTCTTT,NA,TRBJ1-1,TRBV19,TRBD1
CASSFRTGDNSPLHF,TGCGCCAGCAGCTTTAGGACAGGCGATAATTCACCCCTCCACTTT,NA,TRBJ1-6,TRBV5-1,TRBD1
CASSVNRRDYGYTF,TGTGCCAGCAGTGTGAACAGACGAGACTATGGCTACACCTTC,NA,TRBJ1-2,TRBV2,NA
CASSVAAGASYEQYF,TGTGCCAGCAGCGTAGCGGCAGGGGCCTCCTACGAGCAGTACTTC,NA,TRBJ2-7,TRBV9,NA
CASSIAGTNTEAFF,TGTGCCAGTAGTATAGCCGGGACAAACACTGAAGCTTTCTTT,NA,TRBJ1-1,TRBV19,NA
CASSLVQTGGSEAFF,TGTGCCAGCAGCTTAGTCCAAACGGGAGGATCTGAAGCTTTCTTT,few,TRBJ1-1,TRBV13,NA
CASSLISDGDTEAFF,TGCGCCAGCAGCTTAATATCGGACGGGGACACTGAAGCTTTCTTT,NA,TRBJ1-1,TRBV5-1,NA
CASSYSESGTSADTQYF,TGTGCCAGCAGTTACTCGGAATCCGGGACTAGCGCAGATACGCAGTATTTT,once,TRBJ2-3,TRBV6-2/TRBV6-3,TRBD2
CSDRGPDTQYF,TGCAGTGATAGGGGCCCAGATACGCAGTATTTT,NA,TRBJ2-3,TRBV20-1,NA
CASSDGGPNQPQHF,TGTGCCAGCAGTGACGGGGGGCCCAATCAGCCCCAGCATTTT,NA,TRBJ1-5,TRBV2,NA
CASSRSGTGKRNYEQYF,TGCGCCAGCAGCCGAAGTGGGACAGGGAAACGGAACTACGAGCAGTACTTC,NA,TRBJ2-7,TRBV4-1,TRBD1
CASSISNRSPLHF,TGTGCCAGTAGTATAAGTAACAGGTCGCCCCTCCACTTT,NA,TRBJ1-6,TRBV19,NA
CAWSVRWGGTPYEQYF,TGTGCCTGGAGTGTTAGGTGGGGGGGCACCCCCTACGAGCAGTACTTC,few,TRBJ2-7,TRBV30,NA
CASSLPPPNYGYTF,TGTGCCAGCAGCTTGCCCCCTCCTAACTATGGCTACACCTTC,NA,TRBJ1-2,TRBV5-4,NA
CASSPGTGATNTEAFF,TGTGCCAGCAGCCCCGGGACAGGAGCTACGAACACTGAAGCTTTCTTT,NA,TRBJ1-1,TRBV3-1/TRBV3-2,TRBD1
CASSIGGGDTDTQYF,TGTGCCAGTAGTATAGGCGGCGGTGACACAGATACGCAGTATTTT,NA,TRBJ2-3,TRBV19,NA
CASSTGQGLIEAFF,TGTGCCAGCAGCACAGGACAGGGGTTGATTGAAGCTTTCTTT,few,TRBJ1-1,TRBV5-5,TRBD1
CASSETSPGELFF,TGTGCCAGCAGTGAAACTAGCCCCGGGGAGCTGTTTTTT,NA,TRBJ2-2,TRBV6-1,NA
CASSETLTGHWEKLFF,TGTGCCAGCAGTGAGACCCTGACAGGGCATTGGGAAAAACTGTTTTTT,once,TRBJ1-4,TRBV25-1,TRBD1
CATRDGPGTLAFF,TGTGCCACCAGAGACGGCCCCGGGACTCTAGCTTTCTTT,NA,TRBJ1-1,TRBV24-1,NA
CAISEGRGWDNEQFF,TGTGCCATCAGTGAGGGCCGGGGATGGGACAATGAGCAGTTCTTC,NA,TRBJ2-1,TRBV10-3,NA
CASSVGRDNEQFF,TGTGCCAGCAGCGTAGGCAGGGACAATGAGCAGTTCTTC,NA,TRBJ2-1,TRBV9,NA
CASGDGLAGSTDTQYF,TGTGCTAGTGGTGACGGACTAGCGGGGAGCACAGATACGCAGTATTTT,NA,TRBJ2-3,TRBV12-5,TRBD2
CASSPKISGSLTEAFF,TGTGCCAGCAGCCCGAAAATAAGTGGGAGCCTCACTGAAGCTTTCTTT,NA,TRBJ1-1,TRBV3-1/TRBV3-2,NA
CASSLAANREREKLFF,TGTGCCAGCAGCTTAGCGGCTAACAGGGAGAGGGAAAAACTGTTTTTT,NA,TRBJ1-4,TRBV7-8,NA
CASSIGQGLSPLHF,TGTGCCAGCAGCATCGGACAGGGCCTCTCACCCCTCCACTTT,NA,TRBJ1-6,TRBV9,TRBD1
CASSIVDRPEFWPQHF,TGTGCCAGTAGTATAGTTGACAGGCCCGAATTTTGGCCCCAGCATTTT,NA,TRBJ1-5,TRBV19,NA
CASSIDLGPLYGYTF,TGTGCCAGTAGTATAGATCTAGGTCCGCTCTATGGCTACACCTTC,few,TRBJ1-2,TRBV19,NA